This TCR beta chain was sequenced in a study of CD4 T cells in relation to SARS-CoV-2 and coronaviruses (dated by TCRdb to 2020 to 2022). For context, the study as a whole: A median age of about 39 years, with a range of 21 to 72 years, was recorded for the full convalescent cohort of 12 patients. For other donors in the study, expansion assays were sequenced with a different, Illumina-based TCR-beta assay. The Adaptive Biotechnologies TCR-sequencing kit was used to sequence samples from a few pre-COVID donors and the naive versus memory experiments, whereas other data were Illumina-based. The roughly twelve convalescent patients included 8 males and 4 females; two subjects were Hispanic. At the level of individual TCR clonotypes, the study evaluated whether memory CD4+ T cells crossreact between the spike proteins of SARS-CoV-2 and those of common cold coronaviruses. Using patient-derived lymphoblastoid cell lines, the shared crossreactive spike epitopes were mapped to their HLA restriction. The paper as a whole reports these results and caveats: Memory CD4+ clonotypes crossrecognizing SARS-CoV-2 and at least one common cold coronavirus spike were found in about 61% of donors. Since the crossreactivity analysis centred on spike protein, crossreactivity against other viral proteins was not assessed. Small numbers of patients and of tested TCRs limited the study. Naive versus memory sequencing indicated that memory recall responses, rather than primary responses primed during culture, are detected by the assay. Pre-pandemic and post-infection samples were not both contributed by any donor, so tracing of the source of pre-existing responses was limited. Significantly weaker SARS-CoV-2-driven expansion was shown by crossreactive clones than by monoreactive clones, consistent with antigenic imprinting.

Naive and memory CD4+ T cells were separated from cryopreserved PBMCs by CD4 enrichment followed by EasySep naive CD4+ T cell enrichment. Ficoll-Paque PLUS gradient centrifugation was used to isolate PBMCs from leukapheresis product or whole blood. PBMCs were either used fresh in the expansion assay or cryopreserved at -140 degrees C. The QIAamp Micro DNA Kit was used to extract genomic DNA from the CD4+ T cells. Uncultured naive and memory CD4+ T cell DNA received deep-resolution immunoSEQ TCR-beta sequencing. The source study handled its data this way. Preprocessing removed nonproductive sequences and CDR3s not starting with C, not ending with F or W, or shorter than 7 amino acids. Cultured and uncultured naive and memory CD4+ repertoires were searched for previously identified spike- and CEF-reactive CDR3s. CDR3 homology was measured as pairwise Levenshtein distance, computed with the stringdist R package after trimming three terminal residues from each end. TCRdb retrieved this table from immuneACCESS and kept in-frame rearrangements only. Not all clones are present; in checked studies, unresolved V genes account for under half, and no reason is known for the remainder. V and J calls and clone size follow that table, whereas D and trimming were derived from the DNA. Present in this sample are more than 9,000 clones, 85% to 90% of which were seen just once. The ten biggest clones cover roughly 2.3% of the sample.

The germline V gene encodes CDR1 SGHRS and CDR2 YFSETQ. Measured from the cysteine to the phenylalanine, the CDR3 is 14 residues long. Here the CDR3 DNA is all that survives: 42 bases in frame from base 1. The junction shows trimming of 3 bases on V and 3 bases on J, plus 12 bases between the germline ends. This clone was seen a single time. Its antigen remains undetermined. No clone much larger than this one lies a single base away; base qualities are absent. This TCR came from an adult with COVID-19. Sample: naive CD4+ T cells from PBMCs. In light of the paper, this sample's cell subset or site label describes: naive CD4+ T cells isolated by negative enrichment. The rearranged chain carries TRBV5-1 and TRBJ1-1; tentative D gene TRBD1, with 6 bases matching. The CDR3 region: CASSSGAADTEAFF. The sequenced DNA is TGCGCCAGCAGCTCGGGGGCTGCGGACACTGAAGCTTTCTTT.